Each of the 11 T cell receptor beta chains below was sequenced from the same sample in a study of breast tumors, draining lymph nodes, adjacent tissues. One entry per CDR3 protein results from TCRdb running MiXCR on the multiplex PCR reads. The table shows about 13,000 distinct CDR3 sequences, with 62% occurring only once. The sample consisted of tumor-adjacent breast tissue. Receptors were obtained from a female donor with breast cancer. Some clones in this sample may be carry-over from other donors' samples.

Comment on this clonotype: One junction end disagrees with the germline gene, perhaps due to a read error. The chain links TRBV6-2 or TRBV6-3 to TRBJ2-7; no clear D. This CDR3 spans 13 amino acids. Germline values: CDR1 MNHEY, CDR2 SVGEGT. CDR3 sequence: CASSHSRRYEQCF. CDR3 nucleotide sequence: TGTGCCAGCAGTCACTCGAGGCGTTACGAGCAGTGCTTC.

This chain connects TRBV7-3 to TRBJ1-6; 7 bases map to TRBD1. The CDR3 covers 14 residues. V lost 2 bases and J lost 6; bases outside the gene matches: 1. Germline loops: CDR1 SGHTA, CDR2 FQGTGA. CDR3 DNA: TGTGCCAGCAGCTTACGACAGGGTAATTCACCCCTCCACTTT. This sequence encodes CASSLRQGNSPLHF.

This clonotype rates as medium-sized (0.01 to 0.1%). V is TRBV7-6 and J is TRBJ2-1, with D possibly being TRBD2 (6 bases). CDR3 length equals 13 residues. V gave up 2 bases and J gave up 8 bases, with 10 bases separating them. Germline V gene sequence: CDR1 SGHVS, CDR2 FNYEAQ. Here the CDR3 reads CASSLRSGDEQFF. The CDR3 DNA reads TGTGCCAGCAGCTTAAGGTCGGGAGATGAGCAGTTCTTC.

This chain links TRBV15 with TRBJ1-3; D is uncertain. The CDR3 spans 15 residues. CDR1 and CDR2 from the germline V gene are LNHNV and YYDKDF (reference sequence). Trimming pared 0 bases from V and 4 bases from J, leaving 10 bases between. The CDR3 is CATSRDLLVGNTIYF. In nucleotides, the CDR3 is TGTGCCACCAGCAGAGATCTACTTGTCGGAAACACCATATATTTT.

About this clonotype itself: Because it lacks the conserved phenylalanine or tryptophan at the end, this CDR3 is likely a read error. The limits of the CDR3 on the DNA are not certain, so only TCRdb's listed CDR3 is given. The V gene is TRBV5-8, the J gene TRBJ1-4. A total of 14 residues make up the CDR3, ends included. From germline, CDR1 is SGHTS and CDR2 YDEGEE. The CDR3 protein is CASSLEGSTGGLIY.

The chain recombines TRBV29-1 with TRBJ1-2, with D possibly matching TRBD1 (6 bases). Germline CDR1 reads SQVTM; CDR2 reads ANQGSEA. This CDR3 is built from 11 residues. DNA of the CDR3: TGCAGTGGAGGACAGACCTATGGCTACACCTTC. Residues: CSGGQTYGYTF.

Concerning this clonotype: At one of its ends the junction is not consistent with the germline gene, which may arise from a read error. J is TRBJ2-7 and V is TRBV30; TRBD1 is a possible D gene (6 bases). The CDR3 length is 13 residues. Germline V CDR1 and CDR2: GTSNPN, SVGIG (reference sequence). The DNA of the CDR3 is TGTGCCTGGAGGGCCAATACAGGGTTAGATGGGAACTTC. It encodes CAWRANTGLDGNF. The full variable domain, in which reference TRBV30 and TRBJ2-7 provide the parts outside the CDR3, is SQTIHQWPATLVQPVGSPLSLECTVEGTSNPNLYWYRQAAGRGLQLLFYSVGIGQISSEVPQNLSASRPQDRQFILSSKKLLLSDSGFYLCAWRANTGLDGNFGPGTRLTVT.

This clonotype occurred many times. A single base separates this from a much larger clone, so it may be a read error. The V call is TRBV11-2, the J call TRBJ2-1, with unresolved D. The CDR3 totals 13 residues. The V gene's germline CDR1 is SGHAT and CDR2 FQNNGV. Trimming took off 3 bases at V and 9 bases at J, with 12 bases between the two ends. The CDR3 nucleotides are TGTGCCAGCAGCTTCTCCAACGGAACTGAGCAGTTCTTC. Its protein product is CASSFSNGTEQFF.

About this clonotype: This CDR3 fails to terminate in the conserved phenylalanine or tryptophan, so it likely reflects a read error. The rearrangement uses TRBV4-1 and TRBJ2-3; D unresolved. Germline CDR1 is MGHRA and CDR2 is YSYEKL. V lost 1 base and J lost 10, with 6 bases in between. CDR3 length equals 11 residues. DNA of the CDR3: TGCGCCAGCAGCCAAGGAGTTGCGCAGTATTTG. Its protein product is CASSQGVAQYL.

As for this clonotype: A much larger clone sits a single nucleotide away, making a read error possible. For the CDR3, the DNA is TGCAGTGCTGCGACCGGGGCGAGAAACACTGAAGCTTTCTTT. Encoded protein: CSAATGARNTEAFF. The chain is built from TRBV20-1 and TRBJ1-1; maybe TRBD1 (5 bases). Germline loops: CDR1 DFQATT, CDR2 SNEGSKA (reference sequence). This CDR3 contains 14 residues. The V and J ends lost 5 bases and 2 bases respectively, with 15 bases between them.

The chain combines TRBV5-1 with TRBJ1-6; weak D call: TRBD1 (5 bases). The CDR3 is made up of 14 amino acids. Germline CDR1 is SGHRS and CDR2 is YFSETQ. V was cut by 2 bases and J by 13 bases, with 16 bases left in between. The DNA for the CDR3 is TGCGCCAGCAGCTTTTCGGGGACTCTGGCCCCCCTCCACTTT. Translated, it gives CASSFSGTLAPLHF.